The T cell receptor beta chain under discussion was sequenced for a study of blood T cell repertoires in COVID-19. The authors' processing: Reference gene primer amplification yielded estimated nucleated cell counts. Assay: immunoSEQ multiplex PCR; the TCRdb copy retains only in-frame clones and omits some. V, J and clone size derive from that table, while D and trimming were established from the DNA sequence. Here the sample spans around 360,000 clones, 70% to 90% being singletons. This CDR3 is 17 amino acids long. V lost 3 bases and J lost 2; bases outside the gene matches: 6. Germline CDR1 and CDR2: SGHRS and YFSETQ.

The receptor was derived from a woman in her thirties with COVID-19, enrolled during active disease. The gene calls are TRBV5-1 and TRBJ2-6, with 9 bases that match TRBD2. The sample was peripheral blood. The CDR3 loop reads CASSSLLAGAGANVLTF. The CDR3 DNA is TGCGCCAGCAGCTCCCTCTTAGCGGGAGCTGGGGCCAACGTCCTGACTTTC.